The present T cell receptor beta chain was sequenced within a study of quantifying T cell responses using KT2 cells (dated by TCRdb to about 2017). Concerning the study at large: RNA was DNase-treated and reverse transcribed with TCR alpha and beta constant-region primers, mostly using SuperScript III. PCR2 was run as a SYBR Green qPCR and stopped at a predetermined fluorescence threshold to avoid over-amplification. Under optimum conditions, the efficiency of the T4 ligation step was estimated to be more than 9.5%.

This clonotype was counted ten times or more. Its binding antigen is unknown. The input lacks base qualities; no much larger clone sits a single base away. V sheds 3 bases and J sheds 4 bases, leaving 12 bases between their ends. The CDR3 measures 15 amino acids from cysteine to phenylalanine. CDR3 DNA only is kept here, 45 bases in frame from base 1. Library preparation was by UMI-ligation and nested PCR. A single-stranded oligonucleotide bearing the Illumina SP2 sequence and a UMI was ligated to the 3' end of the cDNA with T4 RNA ligase 1. PCR1 consisted of about 4 cycles (98 degrees C 15 s, 69 degrees C 30 s, 72 degrees C 40 s), and for the beta primer an equimolar mix of RC1.1 and RC1.2 was used to cover TRBC1 and TRBC2. Starting at PCR2, the TCR alpha and beta chains were handled separately, and sample indices and Illumina adaptors were added. The UMI comprised 12 random nucleotides, as two hexamers separated by a spacer, placed after an 8-base spacer. Libraries were sequenced on an Illumina MiSeq with v2 2x251 paired-end chemistry, typically about a dozen samples per run. PhiX DNA was added at about 5-7% to each sequencing library so that diversity was increased. The paper's processing steps were these. Raw reads were converted to FASTQ with bcl2fastq and demultiplexed by dual indices using Demultiplexor. Decombinator assigned V and J genes by tag matching, allowing a single base-pair mismatch. Collapsinator used UMIs to correct both sequencing errors and frequency errors arising from PCR heterogeneity. CDR3Translator converted Decombinator identifiers to nucleotide sequence, translated to amino acids, and extracted CDR3 using C- and N-terminal motifs. Each distinct KT2 TCR was counted as one cluster of KT2 sequences that shared a single unique molecular identifier. TCRdb took the public reads, trimmed them with fastp at Q25, ran MiXCR for clone calling and kept in-frame beta chains. Each record represents a unique CDR3 protein, reported with the most common genes and DNA among its rows. The V and J calls come from TCRdb's annotation, not from the publication. The table for this sample lists 31,000 or so distinct CDR3 sequences; under 13% of them were counted only once. 9.5% to 10% of the sample belongs to the ten largest clones.

To test the sensitivity and accuracy of the pipeline, known numbers of KT2, a T cell clone whose TCR had already been sequenced, were spiked into unfractionated PBMC. A range of KT2-to-PBMC ratios was set up by mixing KT2 cells into a fixed number of PBMC. Points the paper makes about the study in general: No side-by-side comparison between this pipeline and other TCR sequencing techniques was included in the study. The numbers of KT2 alpha and beta sequences increased linearly with the number of input KT2 cells across several orders of magnitude. Saturation in the detection of KT2 sequences was observed at very high KT2 spike-in numbers. KT2 sequences were detected down to the lowest spike-in tested, which was about one KT2 cell per 100,000 PBMC.

The sequenced sample consisted of PBMCs spiked with cells of the T cell clone KT2. The V and J genes are TRBV12-3 or TRBV12-4 and TRBJ1-4; the D gene is not confidently resolved. This sequence originates from a human donor. The CDR3 in this case is CASSLALGDNEKLFF. Read as DNA, the sequence is TGTGCCAGCAGTTTGGCTCTTGGGGATAATGAAAAACTGTTTTTT.